This TCR beta chain was captured in a study of shared clonotypes between healthy human individuals. Study overall: Aged 18 to 49, the donors were two women and a few men. Whole-study results and caveats: Generally, naive subsets (rather than memory subsets) showed larger estimated richness.

Healthy and HIV-negative, the adult donors had no recent acute infections or vaccinations. The authors divided CD4+ cells into CD45RA+ naive and CD45RA-negative memory subsets. Germline values: CDR1 SGHTA, CDR2 FQGNSA. Trimming pared 1 base from V and 0 bases from J, leaving 19 bases between. The CDR3 loop spans 18 amino acids. On this clone: As yet, its antigen is unknown.

Profiled with immunoSEQ multiplex PCR; TCRdb holds only in-frame clones, not every one. The sample holds some 2,000,000 clones, 85% to 95% seen once. Sequencing was carried out using naive CD4+ T cells sorted from blood. Subset described: CD45RA+ positively selected. The rearrangement uses TRBV7-2 and TRBJ2-7; D gene uncertain. The TCR comes from a man aged 18 to 29 in good health. CDR3 amino acids: CASSLGYSFRTDSYEQYF. CDR3 nucleotides: TGTGCCAGCAGCTTAGGCTACTCCTTCCGGACCGACTCCTACGAGCAGTACTTC.